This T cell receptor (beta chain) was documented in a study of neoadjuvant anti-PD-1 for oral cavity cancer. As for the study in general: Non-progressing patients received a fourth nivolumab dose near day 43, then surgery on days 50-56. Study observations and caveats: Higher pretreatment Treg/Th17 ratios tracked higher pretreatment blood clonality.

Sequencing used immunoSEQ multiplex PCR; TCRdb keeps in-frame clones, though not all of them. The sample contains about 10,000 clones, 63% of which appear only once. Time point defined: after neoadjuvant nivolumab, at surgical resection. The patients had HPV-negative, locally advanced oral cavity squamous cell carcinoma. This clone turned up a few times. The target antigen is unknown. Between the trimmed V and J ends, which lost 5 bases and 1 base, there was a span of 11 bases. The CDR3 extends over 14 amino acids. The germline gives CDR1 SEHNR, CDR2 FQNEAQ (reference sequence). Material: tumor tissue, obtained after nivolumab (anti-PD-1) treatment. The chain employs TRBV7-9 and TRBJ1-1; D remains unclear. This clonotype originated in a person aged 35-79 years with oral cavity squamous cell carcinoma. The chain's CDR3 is CASSLDMWNTEAFF. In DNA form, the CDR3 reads TGTGCCAGCAGCCTTGACATGTGGAACACTGAAGCTTTCTTT.